The 25 T cell receptor beta chains below were found in one sample sequenced in a study of memory CD4+ T cells and cytomegalovirus serostatus. TCRdb keeps only in-frame clones here, not all; method: immunoSEQ multiplex PCR. The table has 50,000 to 65,000 clones, about 74% seen once. The sort gate was single viable CD3+CD4+CD8-CD45RO+ cells for memory CD4+ T cells. The material sequenced was memory CD4+ T cells from blood. The receptor source for this set is an adult in good health and CMV-seronegative.

V usage is TRBV6-5 and J usage is TRBJ2-1, with D perhaps TRBD2 (5 bases). Between the trimmed V and J ends, which lost 8 bases and 1 base, there was a span of 15 bases. CDR3 length: 15 amino acids. Germline assignment: CDR1 MNHEY and CDR2 SVGAGI. CDR3 region: CASLPPGGSYNEQFF. Written as DNA, the CDR3 is TGTGCCAGCCTCCCCCCAGGAGGTTCCTACAATGAGCAGTTCTTC.

In DNA form, the CDR3 reads TGTGCCAGCAGGAACCGGGACAGCTACGAGCAGTACTTC. Translation: CASRNRDSYEQYF. The V and J genes are TRBV6-5 and TRBJ2-7, with 7 bases matching TRBD1. V lost 6 bases to trimming and J lost 3 bases; unmatched junction nucleotides: 5. The CDR3 contains 13 residues. From germline, CDR1 is MNHEY and CDR2 SVGAGI.

The V call is TRBV18, the J call TRBJ2-7, with a weak D call TRBD2 (5 bases). CDR1 is KGHSH and CDR2 is LQKENI in the germline V gene. Trimming removed 0 bases at V and 6 bases at J, with 12 bases between. The CDR3 has 14 amino acids. In nucleotides, the CDR3 is TGTGCCAGCTCACCACCGGGGAGACCCTCCGAGCAGTACTTC. Protein sequence: CASSPPGRPSEQYF.

The chain is built from TRBV27 and TRBJ1-3; TRBD1 might be the D (6 bases). Trimming stripped 5 bases from V and 0 bases from J, with 11 bases between. The CDR3 has 15 residues. The germline gives CDR1 MNHEY, CDR2 SMNVEV (reference sequence). In DNA, the CDR3 is TGTGCCAGCAGTGGAGGACAGCACTCTGGAAACACCATATATTTT. Its translation is CASSGGQHSGNTIYF.

The rearrangement uses TRBV15 and TRBJ2-5; D is unresolved. The CDR3 is made up of 13 amino acids. Germline assignment: CDR1 LNHNV and CDR2 YYDKDF (reference sequence). V shed 3 bases and J shed 2 bases, with 7 bases lying between them. CDR3 DNA sequence: TGTGCCACCAGCAGGGAACCTCAAGAGACCCAGTACTTC. Translated, it gives CATSREPQETQYF.

This rearrangement joins TRBV7-9 to TRBJ1-1; D is possibly TRBD1 (6 bases). The CDR3 totals 14 residues. Per the germline V gene, CDR1 is SEHNR and CDR2 is FQNEAQ (reference sequence). Trimming shortened V by 5 bases and J by 1 base, and 11 bases separated the two germline ends. The CDR3 sequence is CASSLETGNTEAFF. For the CDR3, the DNA is TGTGCCAGCAGCCTAGAGACAGGGAACACTGAAGCTTTCTTT.

This clone was found a few times. CDR3 sequence: CASSPGTGFAWTEAFF. As DNA, the CDR3 is TGTGCCAGCTCACCGGGGACAGGGTTTGCGTGGACTGAAGCTTTCTTT. This sequence joins TRBV18 and TRBJ1-1; 9 bases are a match to TRBD1. CDR1 and CDR2 (germline): KGHSH, LQKENI. The V segment lost 3 bases and the J segment 5 bases; nucleotides outside the gene matches: 10. The CDR3 covers 16 residues. The whole variable domain, remainder taken from reference TRBV18 and TRBJ1-1, is NAGVMQNPRHLVRRRGQEARLRCSPMKGHSHVYWYRQLPEEGLKFMVYLQKENIIDESGMPKERFSAEFPKEGPSILRIQQVVRGDSAAYFCASSPGTGFAWTEAFFGQGTRLTVV.

By frequency in the sample, this clone is medium-sized. CDR3: CASSVGQGINEKLFF. CDR3 DNA sequence: TGTGCCAGCAGTGTAGGGCAGGGCATCAATGAAAAACTGTTTTTT. J is TRBJ1-4 and V is TRBV2; TRBD1 might be the D (5 bases). Germline values: CDR1 SNHLY, CDR2 FYNNEI. The CDR3 loop spans 15 amino acids. Trimming pared 4 bases from V and 5 bases from J, leaving 14 bases between.

CDR3 DNA: TGTGCCAGCAGCCAAGACGGGGATACGCAGTATTTT. This encodes CASSQDGDTQYF. The J gene is TRBJ2-3, the V gene TRBV14, with D hard to call. The CDR3 sequence is 12 residues long. V was cut by 0 bases and J by 6 bases, with 4 bases left in between. In germline, CDR1 is SGHDN, CDR2 FVKESK.

V is TRBV21-1 and J is TRBJ1-1; TRBD1, as called in the table, went unchecked against the DNA. TRBV21-1 is flagged as a pseudogene. This CDR3 has 19 amino acids. The CDR3 bases are TGTGCCAGCGAACCTTACCTAATGACAGGGACGGTAGGTGACACTGAAGCTTTCTTT. This translates into CASEPYLMTGTVGDTEAFF.

The chain joins TRBV5-4 to TRBJ1-6; D unresolved. The CDR3 length is 15 residues. CDR1 and CDR2 from the germline V gene are SGHNT and YYREEE (reference sequence). The CDR3 region is CAYRGKRNHNSPLHF. The CDR3 DNA reads TGTGCATACCGAGGGAAGCGCAATCATAATTCACCCCTCCACTTT.

The V call is TRBV7-6, the J call TRBJ2-3, with 9 bases aligning to TRBD2. The V segment lost 4 bases and the J segment 3 bases; nucleotides outside the gene matches: 17. The CDR3 sequence is 19 residues long. CDR1 and CDR2 from the germline V gene are SGHVS and FNYEAQ. Here the CDR3 DNA reads TGTGCCAGCAGCTCCCTTGGGAGCGGGGGGTCCTACCCGACAGATACGCAGTATTTT. It encodes CASSSLGSGGSYPTDTQYF.

The chain couples TRBV30 to TRBJ2-7; D perhaps matches TRBD2 (7 bases). The V and J ends lost 6 bases and 0 bases respectively, with 18 bases between them. The CDR3 has 15 residues. Germline values: CDR1 GTSNPN, CDR2 SVGIG (reference sequence). The CDR3 reads CACPKERGASYEQYF. In nucleotides, the CDR3 is TGTGCCTGCCCTAAGGAACGGGGGGCCTCCTACGAGCAGTACTTC.

The rearrangement joins TRBV7-6 to TRBJ2-2; TRBD2 might be the D (7 bases). Trimming removed 2 bases at V and 1 base at J, with 8 bases between. The CDR3 has 15 residues. CDR1 is SGHVS and CDR2 is FNYEAQ in the germline V gene. DNA for the CDR3: TGTGCCAGCAGCTTAAGGGGGGGGAACACCGGGGAGCTGTTTTTT. Translated, it gives CASSLRGGNTGELFF.

The gene calls are TRBV28 and TRBJ1-2, with D maybe TRBD1 (6 bases). Germline values: CDR1 MDHEN, CDR2 SYDVKM. V lost 6 bases to trimming and J lost 6 bases, with 11 bases between them. The CDR3 runs 12 residues. The CDR3 loop reads CASSRNRDGYTF. The CDR3 region has the DNA TGTGCCAGCAGCCGTAACAGGGATGGCTACACCTTC.

V gene TRBV11-2 combines with J gene TRBJ1-3, with a weak D call TRBD1 (6 bases). Between the trimmed V and J ends, which lost 5 bases and 0 bases, there was a span of 8 bases. The germline V gene has CDR1 SGHAT and CDR2 FQNNGV. This CDR3 contains 14 residues. This chain's CDR3 is CASSRTDSGNTIYF. Here the CDR3 DNA reads TGTGCCAGCAGCCGGACAGACTCTGGAAACACCATATATTTT. The variable domain in full, completed from reference TRBV11-2 and TRBJ1-3, reads EAGVAQSPRYKIIEKRQSVAFWCNPISGHATLYWYQQILGQGPKLLIQFQNNGVVDDSQLPKDRFSAERLKGVDSTLKIQPAKLEDSAVYLCASSRTDSGNTIYFGEGSWLTVV.

The chain combines TRBV5-5 with TRBJ1-1; no clear D. The germline gives CDR1 SGHKS, CDR2 YYEKEE (reference sequence). Trimming removed 2 bases from V and 3 bases from J, with 14 bases in between. The CDR3 is 15 amino acids. The DNA for the CDR3 is TGTGCCAGCAGCTTCTTCCGGTCCCCGGACACTGAAGCTTTCTTT. Translating it yields CASSFFRSPDTEAFF.

This clone was detected only a few times. This chain uses TRBV7-9 with TRBJ1-4, with 8 nucleotides matching TRBD1. CDR3 length: 16 amino acids. Germline loops: CDR1 SEHNR, CDR2 FQNEAQ (reference sequence). The V and J ends lost 2 bases and 6 bases, in that order; junction bases with no gene match: 8. CDR3 region: CASSLPRTGWYEKLFF. DNA of the CDR3: TGTGCCAGCAGCTTACCACGGACAGGGTGGTATGAAAAACTGTTTTTT.

On this clone: Its ends do not fully match the called genes, so a read error is possible. The CDR3 loop reads CASSPRTSGIQGF. DNA of the CDR3: TGTGCCAGCAGCCCTCGGACTAGCGGGATCCAGGGCTTC. The rearrangement uses TRBV7-2 and TRBJ2-7, with TRBD2 identical over 12 bases. CDR3 length: 13 amino acids. Germline V lookup: CDR1 SGHTA, CDR2 FQGNSA.

This chain uses TRBV28 with TRBJ2-1, with TRBD2 identical over 12 bases. V shed 2 bases and J 8 bases; nucleotides not matched to a gene: 7. CDR3 length: 16 residues. Germline V gives CDR1 MDHEN, CDR2 SYDVKM. This CDR3 is CASSLLGSSGGDEQFF. The CDR3 nucleotides are TGTGCCAGCAGTTTACTGGGGTCTAGCGGGGGGGATGAGCAGTTCTTC.

J is TRBJ2-3 and V is TRBV7-6, with TRBD2 identical over 7 bases. The trim removed 1 base at V and 2 bases at J, leaving 3 bases unmatched. The CDR3 is made up of 15 amino acids. From germline, CDR1 is SGHVS and CDR2 FNYEAQ. The CDR3, as DNA: TGTGCCAGCAGCTTAGGGGACTACCACACAGATACGCAGTATTTT. The encoded protein is CASSLGDYHTDTQYF.

This sequence joins TRBV30 and TRBJ2-1, with D unresolved. The CDR3 is 13 amino acids. V lost 2 bases, J lost 9 bases, and 14 bases lay in between. Per the germline V gene, CDR1 is GTSNPN and CDR2 is SVGIG (reference sequence). The CDR3 coding sequence is TGTGCCTGGAGTAAAACTCAAGGGCTTGAGCAGTTCTTC. Translation: CAWSKTQGLEQFF.

This sequence joins TRBV30 and TRBJ2-5, with 7 bases matching TRBD1. The CDR3 has 15 amino acids. The J segment lost 2 bases and the V segment lost 1 base, leaving 7 bases of the junction unmatched. Per germline, CDR1 GTSNPN and CDR2 SVGIG (reference sequence). DNA for the CDR3: TGTGCCTGGAGTGCCCCGACAGGGCGGCAAGAGACCCAGTACTTC. Residues: CAWSAPTGRQETQYF.

CDR3 sequence: CASSYWAGDGYTF. For the CDR3, the DNA is TGTGCCAGCAGTTACTGGGCGGGGGATGGCTACACCTTC. The chain recombines TRBV6-6 with TRBJ1-2; D possibly corresponds to TRBD1 (5 bases). Looked up from germline, CDR1 is MNHNY and CDR2 is SVGAGI (reference sequence). The CDR3 length is 13 residues. Trimming took off 1 base at V and 6 bases at J, with 9 bases between the two ends.

The count of this clone is one. The rearrangement joins TRBV7-2 to TRBJ2-1, with 7 bases identical to TRBD2. There are 16 residues in the CDR3. Germline assignment: CDR1 SGHTA and CDR2 FQGNSA. V lost 0 bases and J lost 0; bases outside the gene matches: 2. Here the CDR3 DNA reads TGTGCCAGCAGCTTAGCTCTAGCGGTCTCCTACAATGAGCAGTTCTTC. Translating gives CASSLALAVSYNEQFF.